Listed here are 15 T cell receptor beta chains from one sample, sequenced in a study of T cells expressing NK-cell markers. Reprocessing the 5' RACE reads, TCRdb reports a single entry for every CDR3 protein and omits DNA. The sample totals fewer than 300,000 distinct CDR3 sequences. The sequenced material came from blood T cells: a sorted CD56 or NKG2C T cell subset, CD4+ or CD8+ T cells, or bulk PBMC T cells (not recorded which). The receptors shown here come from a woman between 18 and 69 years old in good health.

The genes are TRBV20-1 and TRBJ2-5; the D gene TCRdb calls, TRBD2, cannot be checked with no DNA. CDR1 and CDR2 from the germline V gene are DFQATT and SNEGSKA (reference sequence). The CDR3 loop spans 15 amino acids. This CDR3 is CSARGGSAVIETQYF.

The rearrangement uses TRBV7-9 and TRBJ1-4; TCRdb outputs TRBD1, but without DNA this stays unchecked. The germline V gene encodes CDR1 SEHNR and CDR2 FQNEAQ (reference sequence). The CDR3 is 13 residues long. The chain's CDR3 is CASSDGAGEKLFF.

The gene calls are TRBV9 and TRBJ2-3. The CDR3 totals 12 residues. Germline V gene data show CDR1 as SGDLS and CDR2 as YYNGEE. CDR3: CASSRLGDTQYF.

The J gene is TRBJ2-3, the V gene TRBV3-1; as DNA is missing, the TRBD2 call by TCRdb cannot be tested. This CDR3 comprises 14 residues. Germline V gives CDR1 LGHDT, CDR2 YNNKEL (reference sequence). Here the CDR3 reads CASSQRPGTPNRPF.

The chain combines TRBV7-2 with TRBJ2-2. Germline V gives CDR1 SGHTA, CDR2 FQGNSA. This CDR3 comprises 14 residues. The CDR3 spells CASRLSFYTGELFF.

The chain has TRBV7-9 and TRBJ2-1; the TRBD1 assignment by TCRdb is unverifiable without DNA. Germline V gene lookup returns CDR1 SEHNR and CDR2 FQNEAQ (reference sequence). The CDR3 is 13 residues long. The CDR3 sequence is CASSLTVVNEQFF.

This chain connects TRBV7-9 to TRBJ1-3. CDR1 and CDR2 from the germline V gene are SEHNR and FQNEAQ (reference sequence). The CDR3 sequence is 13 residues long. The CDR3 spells CASRRAEGNTIYF.

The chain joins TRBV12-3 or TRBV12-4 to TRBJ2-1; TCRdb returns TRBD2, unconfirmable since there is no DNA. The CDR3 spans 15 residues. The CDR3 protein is CASTLRVSGWNEQFF.

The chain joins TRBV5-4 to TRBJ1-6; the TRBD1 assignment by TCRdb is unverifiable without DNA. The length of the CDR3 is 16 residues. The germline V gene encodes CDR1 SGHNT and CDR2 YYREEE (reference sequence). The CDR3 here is CASSLLSSFSDSPLHF.

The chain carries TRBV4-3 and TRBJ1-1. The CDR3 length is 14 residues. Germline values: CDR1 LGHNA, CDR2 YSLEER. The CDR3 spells CASSPGTRGTEAFF.

CDR3 protein: CASSLIERPYEQNF. The rearrangement links TRBV7-2 to TRBJ2-7; TCRdb's assignment of TRBD2 cannot be checked, as there is no DNA. The CDR3 runs to 14 residues. Germline values: CDR1 SGHTA, CDR2 FQGNSA.

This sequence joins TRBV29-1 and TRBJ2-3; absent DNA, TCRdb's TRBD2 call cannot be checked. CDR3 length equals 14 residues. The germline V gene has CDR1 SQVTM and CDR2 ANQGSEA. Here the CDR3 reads CSVVSSGRPNTQYF.

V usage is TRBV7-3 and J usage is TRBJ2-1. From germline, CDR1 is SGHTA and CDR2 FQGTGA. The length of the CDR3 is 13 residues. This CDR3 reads CASSFGNYNEQFF.

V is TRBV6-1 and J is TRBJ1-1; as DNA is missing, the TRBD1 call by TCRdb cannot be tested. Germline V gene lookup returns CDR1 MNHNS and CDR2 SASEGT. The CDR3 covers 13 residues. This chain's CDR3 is CASSPNGRSEAFF.

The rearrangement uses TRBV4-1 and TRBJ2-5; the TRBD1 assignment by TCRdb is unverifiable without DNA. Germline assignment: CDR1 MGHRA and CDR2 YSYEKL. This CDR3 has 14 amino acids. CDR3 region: CASSQLGQQETQYF.